Listed below are T cell receptor beta chains from one sample, sequenced in a study of blood T cells in healthy people across ages. Each CDR3 protein gets one entry after TCRdb re-called the 5' RACE reads with MiXCR. Here the sample spans just over 800,000 distinct CDR3 sequences, less than 80% being singletons. The sample comprised blood. These receptors originate from a man aged 25 to 40 in good health. The CDR3 runs from the conserved cysteine through the conserved F or W. A D gene is named only where the DNA matches it firmly. For some rows the clone size is stated as once, few or many, or as a class when expanded; others skip it.

d_gene	v_gene	abundance	j_gene	CDR3nt	CDR3aa
NA	TRBV5-6	NA	TRBJ2-7	TGTGCCTGGAGTGTAGGACAAGAGGAGCAGTACTTC	CAWSVGQEEQYF
NA	TRBV29-1	NA	TRBJ2-3	TGCAGCGTGGATTTGGGGGGCACAGATACGCAGTATTTT	CSVDLGGTDTQYF
NA	TRBV7-9	NA	TRBJ1-1	TGTGCCAGCAGCACCTGGACAGCAAGCACTGAAGCTTTCTTT	CASSTWTASTEAFF
TRBD1	TRBV7-2	NA	TRBJ1-2	TGTGCCAGCAGGCGACCAGGGGGCTCCAATGGCTACACCTTC	CASRRPGGSNGYTF
NA	TRBV4-3	few	TRBJ2-3	TGCGCCAGCAGCCAAGACCGGCACACAACTAACACAGATACGCAGTATTTT	CASSQDRHTTNTDTQYF
TRBD1	TRBV12-3/TRBV12-4	NA	TRBJ1-1	TGTGCCAGCAGTTACAGCAGGGGGATGACTGAAGCTTTCTTT	CASSYSRGMTEAFF
NA	TRBV12-3/TRBV12-4	NA	TRBJ1-5	TGTGCCAGCAGTGTTATCGGCGGCAATCAGCCCCAGCATTTT	CASSVIGGNQPQHF
NA	TRBV6-5	NA	TRBJ1-1	TGTGCCAGCAGTTACAATCGGGGAGAGTCAGCTTTCTTT	CASSYNRGESAFF
NA	TRBV4-2	NA	TRBJ2-3	TGTGCCAGCAGCCCCGGGGAGGGGGGGTTCGAGGATACGCAGTATTTT	CASSPGEGGFEDTQYF
NA	TRBV7-9	NA	TRBJ2-4	TGTGCCACCCAGGCCGGGGGGCTAGCCAAAAACATTCAGTACTTC	CATQAGGLAKNIQYF
NA	TRBV4-2	NA	TRBJ2-7	TGTGCCAGCAGCCAAGCCGGGCAGGGAACCTACGAGCAGTACTTC	CASSQAGQGTYEQYF
NA	TRBV28	NA	TRBJ2-1	TGTGCCAGCAGAGACCCGGGGGCGGGTGAGCAGTTCTTC	CASRDPGAGEQFF
TRBD1	TRBV6-5	NA	TRBJ2-3	TGTGCCAGCAGCTACAGGGGTCTGCACACAGATACGCAGTATTTT	CASSYRGLHTDTQYF
NA	TRBV9	NA	TRBJ2-1	TGTGCCAGCAGCTCCGACAGTGCACCCTACAATGAGCAGTTCTTC	CASSSDSAPYNEQFF
NA	TRBV15	few	TRBJ2-7	TGTGCCACCAGCAGAGGACGAGGCGACGAGCAGTACTTC	CATSRGRGDEQYF
TRBD1	TRBV7-2	NA	TRBJ2-7	TGTGCCAGCAGCTTACTCCCGGACAGGGGTTACGAGCAGTACTTC	CASSLLPDRGYEQYF
TRBD2	TRBV7-9	NA	TRBJ2-1	TGTGCCAGCAGCTCCCTACGGGAGGGATTTGATGAGCAGTTCTTC	CASSSLREGFDEQFF
NA	TRBV28	NA	TRBJ1-2	TGTGCCAGCAGTTTCGGGGGGCTAAGTAACTATGGCTACACCTTC	CASSFGGLSNYGYTF
NA	TRBV20-1	NA	TRBJ1-2	TGCAGTGCTACCGGGGCAACCTATGGCTACACCTTC	CSATGATYGYTF
NA	TRBV9	few	TRBJ2-3	TGTGCCAGCAGCGGAGGGGGTGCGGAGTATTTT	CASSGGGAEYF
NA	TRBV7-2	NA	TRBJ1-2	TGTGCCAGCAGCTTAGTGAGAAGTGGTGCCTATGGCTACACCTTC	CASSLVRSGAYGYTF
NA	TRBV5-1	once	TRBJ2-1	TGCGCCAGCAGCTTGATCCTAGGCCACACCTACAATGCGCAGTTCTTC	CASSLILGHTYNAQFF
NA	TRBV12-3/TRBV12-4	NA	TRBJ1-6	TGTGCCAGCAGTATCACATGGAATTCACCCCTCCACTTT	CASSITWNSPLHF
TRBD1	TRBV9	NA	TRBJ2-5	TGTGCCAGCAGCTACAGGGGGGAGGTATGGGAGACCCAGTACTTC	CASSYRGEVWETQYF
TRBD2	TRBV7-2	NA	TRBJ2-7	TGTGCCAGCAGCTTTCGAAGAGCGGGGGGGAATGACAACGAGCAGTACTTC	CASSFRRAGGNDNEQYF
TRBD2	TRBV15	NA	TRBJ2-1	TGTGCCACCAGCAGAGTGGGACTAGCGGGGGTCTTCCAGGACAATGAGCAGTTCTTC	CATSRVGLAGVFQDNEQFF
TRBD2	TRBV12-3/TRBV12-4	NA	TRBJ2-1	TGTGCCAGCAGTTCGGGACTAGCATCCTACAATGAGCAGTTCTTC	CASSSGLASYNEQFF
NA	TRBV28	few	TRBJ2-7	TGTGCCAGCGTTGGGGGGTCCTACGAGCAGTACTTC	CASVGGSYEQYF
NA	TRBV14	NA	TRBJ1-2	TGTGCCAGCAGCCAAGATCGAGGGGGTATCTATGGCTACACCTTC	CASSQDRGGIYGYTF
NA	TRBV15	medium-sized	TRBJ2-7	TGTGCCACCAGCAGAGGGAAGGATCCCTTCTACGAGCAGTACTTC	CATSRGKDPFYEQYF
NA	TRBV15	few	TRBJ2-1	TGTGCCACCAGCAGAGATCGGGGCAGGGTAACCTACAATGAGCAGTTCTTC	CATSRDRGRVTYNEQFF
NA	TRBV20-1	many	TRBJ1-1	TGCAGTGCCCCCAATCAGGTGAACACTGAAGCTTTCTTT	CSAPNQVNTEAFF
NA	TRBV11-3	once	TRBJ1-1	TGTGCCGGCAGCTTAGATGGTCGGCAGGGAAGTACTGAAGCTTTCTTT	CAGSLDGRQGSTEAFF
TRBD2	TRBV9	NA	TRBJ2-1	TGTGCCAGCAGCCCACTAGCGGGGGGGGGCCTTTCCTACAATGAGCAGTTCTTC	CASSPLAGGGLSYNEQFF
NA	TRBV11-2	NA	TRBJ2-7	TGTGCCAGCAGCTTAGCAACAGGATTCTACGAGCAGTACTTC	CASSLATGFYEQYF
NA	TRBV27	few	TRBJ2-3	TGTGCCAGCAGCCCAGACCCCGGCATAGGCACAGATACGCAGTATTTT	CASSPDPGIGTDTQYF
TRBD1	TRBV29-1	NA	TRBJ2-3	TGCAGCGCAGACAGGGGGCTCGATACGCAGTATTTT	CSADRGLDTQYF
NA	TRBV28	NA	TRBJ2-3	TGTGCCAGCAGTTTAGAGGCCACAGGTGGTACGCAGTATTTT	CASSLEATGGTQYF
NA	TRBV4-2	once	TRBJ2-7	TGTGCCAGCAGCCAAGAGGCAGGGTCCTACGAGCAGTACTTC	CASSQEAGSYEQYF
NA	TRBV4-3	NA	TRBJ2-3	TGCGCCAGCAGCCAATCGGGCTCGGCGGGGTTGAGCACAGATACGCAGTATTTT	CASSQSGSAGLSTDTQYF
TRBD2	TRBV6-5	NA	TRBJ2-3	TGTGCCAGCAGTTGGGCTAGCGGGGGGAAGGGTACGCAGTATTTT	CASSWASGGKGTQYF